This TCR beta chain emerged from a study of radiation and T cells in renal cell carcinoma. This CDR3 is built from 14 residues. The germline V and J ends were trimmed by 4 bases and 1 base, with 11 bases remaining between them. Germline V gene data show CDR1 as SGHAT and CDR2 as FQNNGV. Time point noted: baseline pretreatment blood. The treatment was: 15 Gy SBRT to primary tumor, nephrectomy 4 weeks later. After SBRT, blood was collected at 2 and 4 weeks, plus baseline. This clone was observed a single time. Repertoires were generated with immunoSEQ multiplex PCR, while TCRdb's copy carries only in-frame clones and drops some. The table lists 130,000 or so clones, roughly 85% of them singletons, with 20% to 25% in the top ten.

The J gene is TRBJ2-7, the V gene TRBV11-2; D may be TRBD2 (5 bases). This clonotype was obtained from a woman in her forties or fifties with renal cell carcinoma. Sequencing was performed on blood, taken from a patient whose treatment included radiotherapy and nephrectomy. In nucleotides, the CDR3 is TGTGCCAGCAGCTACAATCGGGGTTCCTACGAGCAGTACTTC. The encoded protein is CASSYNRGSYEQYF.